This TCR beta chain was obtained from a study of identifying expanded T cells in peripheral blood. Profiling relied on immunoSEQ multiplex PCR, and the TCRdb table lists in-frame clones only, not all of them. The repertoire holds 75,000 to 95,000 clones, with about 91% as singletons. This CDR3 has 15 residues. Germline V lookup: CDR1 MNHEY, CDR2 SVGAGI. Trimming left V 0 bases short and J 4 bases short, with 11 bases between. The chain links TRBV6-5 to TRBJ2-3, with unresolved D. The TCR comes from a person aged 18 to 69 in good health. The sequenced sample was blood. CDR3 sequence: CASSYSGGPADTQYF. The CDR3 bases are TGTGCCAGCAGTTACTCGGGTGGTCCGGCAGATACGCAGTATTTT.